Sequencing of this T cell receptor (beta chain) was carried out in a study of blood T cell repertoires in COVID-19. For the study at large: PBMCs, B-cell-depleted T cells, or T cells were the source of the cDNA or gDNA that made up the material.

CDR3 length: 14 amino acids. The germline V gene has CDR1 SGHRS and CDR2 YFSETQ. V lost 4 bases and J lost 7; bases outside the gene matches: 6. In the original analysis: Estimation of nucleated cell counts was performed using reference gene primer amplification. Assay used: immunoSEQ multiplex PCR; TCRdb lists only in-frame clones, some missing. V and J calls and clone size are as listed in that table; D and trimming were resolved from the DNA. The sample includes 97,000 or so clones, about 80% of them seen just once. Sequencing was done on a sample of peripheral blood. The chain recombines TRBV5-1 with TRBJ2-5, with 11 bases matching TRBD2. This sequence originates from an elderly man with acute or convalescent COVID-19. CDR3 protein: CASSGTSGAGTQYF. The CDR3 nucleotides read TGCGCCAGCAGCGGGACTAGCGGCGCGGGGACCCAGTACTTC. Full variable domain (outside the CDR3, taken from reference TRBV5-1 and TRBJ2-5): KAGVTQTPRYLIKTRGQQVTLSCSPISGHRSVSWYQQTPGQGLQFLFEYFSETQRNKGNFPGRFSGRQFSNSRSEMNVSTLELGDSALYLCASSGTSGAGTQYFGPGTRLLVL.